The clone carrying this TCR beta chain was found many times. The data were taken from a study of blood T cells in healthy people across ages. Germline V gives CDR1 SGHRS, CDR2 YFSETQ. V was trimmed by 1 base and J by 3 bases, leaving 11 bases between them. The CDR3 loop spans 14 amino acids. Primed by a sample-barcoded 5' primer and a J-beta primer mix, a second PCR proceeded for about 7 to 12 cycles. TCRdb called the 5' RACE reads again in MiXCR, with one record for every CDR3 protein. In the table there are about 1.8 million distinct CDR3 sequences, 40% to 55% of which are singletons. Source material: blood. This receptor was obtained from a woman in her thirties or forties in good health. The V call is TRBV5-1, the J call TRBJ2-7, with D possibly TRBD2 on 5 matching bases. The CDR3 spells CASSLIVGSYEQYF. CDR3 in DNA: TGCGCCAGCAGCTTGATTGTAGGGAGCTACGAGCAGTACTTC.